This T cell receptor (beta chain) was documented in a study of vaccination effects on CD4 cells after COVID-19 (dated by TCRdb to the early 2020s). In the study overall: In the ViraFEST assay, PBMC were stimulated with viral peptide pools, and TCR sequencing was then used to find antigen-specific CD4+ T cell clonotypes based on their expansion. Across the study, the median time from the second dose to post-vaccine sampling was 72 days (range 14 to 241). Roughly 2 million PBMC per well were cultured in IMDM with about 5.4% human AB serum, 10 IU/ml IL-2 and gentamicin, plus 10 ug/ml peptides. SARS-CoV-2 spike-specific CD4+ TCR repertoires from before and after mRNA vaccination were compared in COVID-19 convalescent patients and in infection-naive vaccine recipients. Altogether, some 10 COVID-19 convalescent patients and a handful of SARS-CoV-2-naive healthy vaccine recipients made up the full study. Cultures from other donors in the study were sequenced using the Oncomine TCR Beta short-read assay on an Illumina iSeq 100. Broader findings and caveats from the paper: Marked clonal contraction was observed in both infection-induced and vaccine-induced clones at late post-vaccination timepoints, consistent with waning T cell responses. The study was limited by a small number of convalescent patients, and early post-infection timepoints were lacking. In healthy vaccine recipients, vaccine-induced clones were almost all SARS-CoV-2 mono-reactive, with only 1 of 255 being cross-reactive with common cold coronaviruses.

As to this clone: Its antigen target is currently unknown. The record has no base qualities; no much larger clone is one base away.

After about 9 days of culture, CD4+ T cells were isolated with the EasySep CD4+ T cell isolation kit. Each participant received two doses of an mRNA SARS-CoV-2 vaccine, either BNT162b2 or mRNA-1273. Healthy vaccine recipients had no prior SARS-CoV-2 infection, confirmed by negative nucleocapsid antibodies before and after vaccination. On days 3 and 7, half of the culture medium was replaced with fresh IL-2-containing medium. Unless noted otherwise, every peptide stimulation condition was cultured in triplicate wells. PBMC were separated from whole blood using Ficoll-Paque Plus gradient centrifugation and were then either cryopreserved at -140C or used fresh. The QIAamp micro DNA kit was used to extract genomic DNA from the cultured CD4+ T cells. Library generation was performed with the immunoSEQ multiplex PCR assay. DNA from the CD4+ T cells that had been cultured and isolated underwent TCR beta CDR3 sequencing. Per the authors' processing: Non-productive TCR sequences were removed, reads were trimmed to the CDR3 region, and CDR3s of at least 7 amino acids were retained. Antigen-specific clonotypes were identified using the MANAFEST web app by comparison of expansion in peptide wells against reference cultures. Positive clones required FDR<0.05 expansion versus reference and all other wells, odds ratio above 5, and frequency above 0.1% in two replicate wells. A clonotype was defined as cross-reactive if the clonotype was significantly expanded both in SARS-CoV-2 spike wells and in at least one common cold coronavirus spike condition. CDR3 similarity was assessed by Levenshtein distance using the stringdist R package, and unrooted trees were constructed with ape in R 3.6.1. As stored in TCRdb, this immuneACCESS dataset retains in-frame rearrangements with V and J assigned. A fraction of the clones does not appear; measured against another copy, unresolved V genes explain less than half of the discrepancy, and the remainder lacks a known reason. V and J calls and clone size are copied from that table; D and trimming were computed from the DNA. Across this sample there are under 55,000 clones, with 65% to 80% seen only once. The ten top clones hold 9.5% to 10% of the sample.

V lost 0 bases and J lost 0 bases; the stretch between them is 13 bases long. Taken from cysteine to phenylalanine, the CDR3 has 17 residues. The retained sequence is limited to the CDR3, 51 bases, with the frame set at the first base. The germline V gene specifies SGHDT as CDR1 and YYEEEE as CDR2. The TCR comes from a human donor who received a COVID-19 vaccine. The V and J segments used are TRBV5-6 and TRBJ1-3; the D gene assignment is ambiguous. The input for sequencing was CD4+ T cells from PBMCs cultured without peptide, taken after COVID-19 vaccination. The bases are TGTGCCAGCAGCTTGGTTGTAGGAGGGAGCTCTGGAAACACCATATATTTT. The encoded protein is CASSLVVGGSSGNTIYF.